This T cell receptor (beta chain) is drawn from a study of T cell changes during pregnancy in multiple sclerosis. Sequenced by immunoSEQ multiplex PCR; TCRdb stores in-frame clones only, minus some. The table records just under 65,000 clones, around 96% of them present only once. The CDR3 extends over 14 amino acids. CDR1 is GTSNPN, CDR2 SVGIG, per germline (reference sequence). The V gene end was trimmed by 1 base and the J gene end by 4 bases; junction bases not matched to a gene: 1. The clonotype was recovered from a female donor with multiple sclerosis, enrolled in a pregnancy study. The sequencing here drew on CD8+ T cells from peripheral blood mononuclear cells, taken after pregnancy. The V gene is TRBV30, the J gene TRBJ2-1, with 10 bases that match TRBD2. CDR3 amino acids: CAWSALAGYNEQFF. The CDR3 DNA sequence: TGTGCCTGGAGTGCACTAGCGGGATACAATGAGCAGTTCTTC.